This entry concerns a single T cell receptor (beta chain). No antigen is known for it. The input lacks base qualities; no much larger clone sits a single base away. There are 19 amino acids in the CDR3, from cysteine to phenylalanine inclusive. Solely the CDR3 DNA is kept, with 57 bases framed from the first base. Unmatched junction bases come to 20, with V trimmed by 7 bases and J by 3 bases. From a lookup of the germline V gene (reference sequence), CDR1 and CDR2 are WNHNN and SYGVQD. The donors were 40 or so Caucasian individuals from Russia, aged 6 to 90 years, who were systemically healthy. Each donor gave ten milliliters of peripheral blood, drawn into EDTA-treated Vacutainer tubes. Ficoll-Paque density-gradient centrifugation was used to isolate PBMCs, with at least 6.5 million per sample. Trizol reagent was used to extract total RNA from PBMCs, with at least 6 micrograms per sample. For every donor, flow cytometry on a PBMC aliquot measured the percentage of naive CD45RAhigh/CD27high T cells.

The library came from 5' RACE. Sequencing was carried out with an Illumina HiSeq 2500. The second PCR ran for about 6 to 12 cycles and used a J-beta primer mix along with a sample-barcoded 5' primer. A unique molecular identifier was introduced onto each TCR beta cDNA molecule by a template-switch 5' adaptor carrying 12 random nucleotides. At least 2.5 million CDR3-containing paired-end reads were obtained from each sample. First-strand cDNA synthesis was performed from all RNA using the Mint cDNA synthesis kit, with priming by a TRBC-specific oligonucleotide. All cDNA was treated with uracil-DNA glycosylase and then went through a first 18-cycle PCR with the universal primers M1SS and BC2_uni_R. Per the original workflow: Normalization of each sample was performed by random selection of 1 million high-quality reads, each carrying a distinct molecular identifier. Reads with shared molecular identifiers were discarded instead of being binned into consensus sequences. MiTCR, run with a Q25 quality threshold and the strictest error-elimination algorithm, handled CDR3 identification, clonotype clustering and error correction. A nonparametric unseen species model with Euler transformation was used to estimate a lower bound on total TCR beta diversity. TCRdb trimmed public reads at Q25 via fastp, called clones via MiXCR and kept in-frame beta chains. Duplicate CDR3 protein sequences are folded into a single record with the most common DNA and genes. What appears here as the V and J calls and clone size reflects TCRdb's work, not the paper's. The sample includes approximately 830,000 distinct CDR3 sequences, with around 68% observed a single time. Approximately 30% of the sample rests with the top ten.

This entry belongs to a study of blood T cells in healthy people across ages (dated by TCRdb to between 2014 and 2016). About the study as a whole: In model experiments, template switching captured roughly one uniquely barcoded TCR beta cDNA molecule for every two T cells. To avoid experimental bias, donors of different ages were spread randomly across the sequencing lanes. To track age-related changes in TCR beta repertoire diversity, the study relied on deep sequencing normalized with unique cDNA molecular identifiers. Using the same blood draw, the study looked at two additional independent replicas of 1 million unique cDNA reads for two donors, one aged 18 to 30 and the other aged 80 or older. Donors were grouped into four age groups: young (average 16 years), middle-aged (roughly 38), aged (around 66) and long-lived (less than 85). The paper's findings and limits, for the study overall: Donor CMV infection status was unknown, potentially confounding age-related changes in expanded clonotypes. Observed TCR beta diversity correlated strongly with the percentage of naive T cells measured by flow cytometry. Conclusive comparison of naive and antigen-experienced compartments was prevented by the profiling of bulk unsorted PBMCs. Observed TCR beta diversity per million T cells fell roughly linearly with age, and a significant reduction was already apparent by age around 36. Estimates of total diversity based on one million sequenced T cells were considered lower bounds and underestimates. Compared with the aged group, the long-lived group had more naive CD4+ T cells, fewer expanded clones and increased TCR diversity, a pattern suggesting age selection.

The chain joins TRBV10-1 to TRBJ2-3, with 9 junctional bases fitting TRBD2. This TCR came from a man aged 25 to 40 in good health. The sample taken for sequencing was blood. The CDR3 protein sequence reads: CASIPVAGGPLTATDTQYF. The bases read TGCGCCAGCATCCCCGTGGCGGGGGGGCCTTTAACTGCAACAGATACGCAGTATTTT.